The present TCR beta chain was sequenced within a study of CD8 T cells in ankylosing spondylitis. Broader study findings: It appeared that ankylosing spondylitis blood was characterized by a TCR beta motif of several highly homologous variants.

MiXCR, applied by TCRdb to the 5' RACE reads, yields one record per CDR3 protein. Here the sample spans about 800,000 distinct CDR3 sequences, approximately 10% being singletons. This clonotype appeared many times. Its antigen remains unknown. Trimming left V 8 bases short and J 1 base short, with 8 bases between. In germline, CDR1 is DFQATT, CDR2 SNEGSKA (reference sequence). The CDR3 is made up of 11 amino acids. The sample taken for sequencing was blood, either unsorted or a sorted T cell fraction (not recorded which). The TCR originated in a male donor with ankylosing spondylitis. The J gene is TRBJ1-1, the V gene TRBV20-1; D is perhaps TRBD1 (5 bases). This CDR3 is CSRQSNTEAFF. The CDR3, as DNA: TGCAGTAGACAGTCGAACACTGAAGCTTTCTTT.